What follows are 31 T cell receptor beta chains derived from one specimen sequenced in a study of blood T cell repertoires in COVID-19. TCRdb's table, derived via immunoSEQ multiplex PCR, lists solely in-frame clones and lacks some. The sample lists 150,000 to 200,000 clones, 88% occurring once. The sequencing sample was made of peripheral blood. These receptors were obtained from a man aged 45 to 65 who had recovered from COVID-19.

The V gene is TRBV5-4, the J gene TRBJ2-7, with TRBD2 identical over 8 bases. CDR1 and CDR2 from the germline V gene are SGHNT and YYREEE (reference sequence). V lost 2 bases, J lost 2 bases, and 9 bases stayed unmatched. This CDR3 has 16 amino acids. CDR3 protein: CASSFGSGTPPYEQYF. DNA for the CDR3: TGTGCCAGCAGCTTTGGTAGCGGGACCCCACCCTACGAGCAGTACTTC.

The chain couples TRBV5-5 to TRBJ2-6; weak D call: TRBD1 (5 bases). Germline V gene lookup returns CDR1 SGHKS and CDR2 YYEKEE (reference sequence). This CDR3 spans 17 amino acids. V lost 4 bases and J 0 bases, leaving 14 bases between the germline ends. Here the CDR3 reads CASSPGQGLSGANVLTF. The CDR3, as DNA: TGTGCCAGCAGCCCAGGCCAGGGCCTCTCTGGGGCCAACGTCCTGACTTTC.

This rearrangement joins TRBV5-4 to TRBJ2-3, with a possible D match to TRBD1 (6 bases). V was pared by 4 bases and J by 6 bases, with 9 bases between. Germline lookup yields CDR1 SGHNT and CDR2 YYREEE (reference sequence). The CDR3 extends over 12 amino acids. The CDR3 reads CASSPGADTQYF. CDR3 DNA: TGTGCCAGCAGCCCAGGGGCCGATACGCAGTATTTT.

The rearrangement links TRBV5-6 to TRBJ2-2; 7 nucleotides agree with TRBD2. J lost 7 bases, V lost 1 base, and 4 bases had no gene match. The CDR3 is 14 amino acids. Per germline, CDR1 SGHDT and CDR2 YYEEEE. Here the CDR3 reads CASSLLPGGGELFF. The CDR3 region has the DNA TGTGCCAGCAGCTTGTTACCGGGGGGCGGGGAGCTGTTTTTT.

The gene calls are TRBV19 and TRBJ2-7; maybe TRBD1 (6 bases). Germline V gene lookup returns CDR1 LNHDA and CDR2 SQIVND (reference sequence). Between the trimmed V and J ends, which lost 3 bases and 5 bases, there was a span of 11 bases. The CDR3 totals 13 residues. Here the CDR3 DNA reads TGTGCCAGTAGTATGGTCAGGGGCAACGAGCAGTACTTC. It is translated as CASSMVRGNEQYF.

This clone appeared a single time. CDR3: CASSPSGSSYNEQFF. In DNA, the CDR3 is TGTGCCAGCAGTCCTAGCGGAAGCTCCTACAATGAGCAGTTCTTC. This chain connects TRBV3-1 (or the pseudogene TRBV3-2) to TRBJ2-1; the match to TRBD2 covers 7 bases. Per the germline V gene, CDR1 is LGHDT and CDR2 is YNNKEL (reference sequence). The CDR3 is 15 residues long. Trimming removed 6 bases from V and 0 bases from J; junction bases left unmatched: 5.

This sequence joins TRBV6-5 and TRBJ1-5; tentatively, D is TRBD1 (6 bases). The CDR3 has 15 amino acids. Trimming removed 4 bases from V and 4 bases from J, with 14 bases in between. Germline V lookup: CDR1 MNHEY, CDR2 SVGAGI. The CDR3 sequence is CASSSDRGGNQPQHF. Here the CDR3 DNA reads TGTGCCAGCAGTTCGGATAGGGGGGGGAATCAGCCCCAGCATTTT.

The chain has TRBV7-2 and TRBJ2-7; 9 nucleotides match TRBD1. The CDR3 runs to 14 residues. J was trimmed by 2 bases and V by 5 bases; bases with no gene match: 4. Germline V gene lookup returns CDR1 SGHTA and CDR2 FQGNSA. Here the CDR3 reads CASSRRTGAYEQYF. The CDR3 region has the DNA TGTGCCAGCAGCCGCAGGACAGGGGCCTACGAGCAGTACTTC.

This chain uses TRBV9 with TRBJ2-4; tentative D call: TRBD1 (7 bases). Trimming took 4 bases from V and 6 from J, leaving 26 bases between them. Germline V gene lookup returns CDR1 SGDLS and CDR2 YYNGEE. This CDR3 comprises 18 residues. As DNA, the CDR3 is TGTGCCAGCAGCCCCGGAGGGGGCGGGACAGAAAAAATAAACATTCAGTACTTC. Its translation: CASSPGGGGTEKINIQYF.

The chain is built from TRBV20-1 and TRBJ1-1, with no clear D. The CDR3 extends over 11 amino acids. Deletions cut 3 bases from V and 8 bases from J, with 10 bases between. CDR1 DFQATT and CDR2 SNEGSKA come from the germline V gene (reference sequence). CDR3: CSASEVREAFF. The CDR3 DNA reads TGCAGTGCTAGTGAAGTCAGAGAAGCTTTCTTT.

This clone appeared a single time. The V gene is TRBV19, the J gene TRBJ2-1, with D possibly matching TRBD1 (6 bases). V shed 5 bases and J shed 10 bases, with 24 bases lying between them. The germline V gene has CDR1 LNHDA and CDR2 SQIVND (reference sequence). The CDR3 loop spans 16 amino acids. This CDR3 is CASSGTLRASRGEQFF. The CDR3 region has the DNA TGTGCCAGTAGTGGAACCCTTAGGGCTAGCAGGGGAGAGCAGTTCTTC.

V and J are TRBV2 and TRBJ1-2, with 10 bases identical to TRBD1. CDR3 length: 15 amino acids. The V gene's germline CDR1 is SNHLY and CDR2 FYNNEI. Unmatched junction bases numbered 12, after V lost 7 bases and J lost 7 bases. The CDR3 is CASNLVPGTGVGYTF. CDR3 sequence (DNA): TGTGCCAGCAATCTCGTTCCCGGGACAGGGGTTGGCTACACCTTC.

The J gene is TRBJ2-7, the V gene TRBV11-2; D uncertain. V lost 5 bases, J lost 2 bases, and 13 bases lay in between. CDR1 is SGHAT and CDR2 is FQNNGV in the germline V gene. This CDR3 has 14 residues. CDR3 coding DNA: TGTGCCAGCAGCCCCCAACGTTACACCTACGAGCAGTACTTC. Its translation is CASSPQRYTYEQYF. The full variable domain, completed using reference TRBV11-2 and TRBJ2-7, is EAGVAQSPRYKIIEKRQSVAFWCNPISGHATLYWYQQILGQGPKLLIQFQNNGVVDDSQLPKDRFSAERLKGVDSTLKIQPAKLEDSAVYLCASSPQRYTYEQYFGPGTRLTVT.

Only a few counts were recorded for this clone. V is TRBV6-2 or TRBV6-3 and J is TRBJ2-5, with 9 bases identical to TRBD2. V lost 5 bases and J lost 5; bases outside the gene matches: 12. Germline V gene data show CDR1 as MNHEY and CDR2 as SVGEGT. This CDR3 region has 16 residues. The CDR3 coding sequence is TGTGCCAGCAGTCATCAGGCGGCTAGCGGGGAGGAGACCCAGTACTTC. It yields the protein CASSHQAASGEETQYF.

The rearrangement links TRBV2 to TRBJ2-1; 12 bases align to TRBD1. Trimming removed 3 bases from V and 7 bases from J; junction bases left unmatched: 10. Per germline, CDR1 SNHLY and CDR2 FYNNEI. CDR3 length equals 17 residues. The CDR3, as DNA: TGTGCCAGCAGTGAGGCACTGCCGGGACAGGGGGCAAATGAGCAGTTCTTC. It encodes CASSEALPGQGANEQFF.

The chain is built from TRBV6-5 and TRBJ2-7; 7 nucleotides align to TRBD1. Losses at the gene ends were 2 bases for V and 5 bases for J; bases not matched to a gene: 12. Germline lookup yields CDR1 MNHEY and CDR2 SVGAGI. This CDR3 spans 16 amino acids. The CDR3 sequence is CASSYILRQGVDEQYF. CDR3 nucleotide sequence: TGTGCCAGCAGTTACATTCTTCGGCAGGGGGTTGACGAGCAGTACTTC.

Regarding this clone: A read error may account for a junction end that differs from germline. V and J are TRBV9 and TRBJ2-3, with a weak D call TRBD1 (7 bases). There are 17 residues in the CDR3. Germline loops: CDR1 SGDLS, CDR2 YYNGEE. The CDR3 sequence: CASSVGDSGLGTNTQYF. CDR3 DNA sequence: TGTGCCAGCAGCGTTGGGGACAGCGGGCTCGGCACAAATACGCAGTATTTT.

The rearrangement uses TRBV6-6 and TRBJ2-7; TRBD2 might be the D (5 bases). V was trimmed by 7 bases and J by 7 bases, leaving 20 bases between them. This CDR3 has 14 residues. In germline, CDR1 is MNHNY, CDR2 SVGAGI (reference sequence). The DNA of the CDR3 is TGTGCCAGCAAAATCACCGAGGGTCGAGGGGAGCAGTACTTC. Its protein is CASKITEGRGEQYF.

This clone was detected only once. The rearrangement joins TRBV5-1 to TRBJ1-2; 8 bases are a match to TRBD1. Trimming at V came to 4 bases and at J to 2 bases, leaving 7 bases not matched to a gene. The CDR3 sequence is 15 residues long. Germline V gives CDR1 SGHRS, CDR2 YFSETQ. This CDR3 reads CASSRGQAPNYGYTF. The CDR3 DNA is TGCGCCAGCAGCCGGGGACAGGCGCCCAACTATGGCTACACCTTC.

This chain joins TRBV7-9 and TRBJ2-3; a possible D gene is TRBD1 (6 bases). V was pared by 1 base and J by 4 bases, with 12 bases between. Per germline, CDR1 SEHNR and CDR2 FQNEAQ (reference sequence). CDR3 size: 15 residues. CDR3 coding DNA: TGTGCCAGCAGCTTAGTTCAGGGGCAATCAGATACGCAGTATTTT. Protein: CASSLVQGQSDTQYF.

The rearrangement joins TRBV3-1 (or the pseudogene TRBV3-2) to TRBJ2-7, with TRBD2 identical over 7 bases. CDR1 is LGHDT, CDR2 YNNKEL, per germline (reference sequence). This CDR3 comprises 15 residues. The V gene end was trimmed by 1 base and the J gene end by 6 bases; junction bases not matched to a gene: 9. The DNA for the CDR3 is TGTGCCAGCAGCCAAGGACTAGCACCCCATTTCGAGCAGTACTTC. Translating it yields CASSQGLAPHFEQYF.

The J gene is TRBJ2-1, the V gene TRBV9; 7 nucleotides match TRBD1. CDR1 and CDR2 from the germline V gene are SGDLS and YYNGEE. V was pared by 3 bases and J by 1 base, with 4 bases of the junction left unmatched. CDR3 length: 15 amino acids. DNA of the CDR3: TGTGCCAGCAGCGCGAGACAGGGTTCCTACAATGAGCAGTTCTTC. It codes for CASSARQGSYNEQFF.

This clone occurred once. The CDR3 protein is CASSLLDRVSSQPQHF. The CDR3 region has the DNA TGTGCCAGCAGTCTATTGGACAGGGTGTCTAGTCAGCCCCAGCATTTT. This chain uses TRBV6-2 or TRBV6-3 with TRBJ1-5, with 8 bases fitting TRBD1. With 5 bases clipped from V and 6 bases from J, the junction kept 12 bases outside the gene matches. The CDR3 consists of 16 residues. Germline V gene sequence: CDR1 MNHEY, CDR2 SVGEGT.

The chain joins TRBV18 to TRBJ1-5, with D perhaps matching TRBD1 (6 bases). In germline, CDR1 is KGHSH, CDR2 LQKENI. The V gene lost 4 bases and the J gene lost 6 bases, with 13 bases spanning the gap. CDR3 length equals 14 residues. The CDR3 loop reads CASSRGGDAQPQHF. The DNA for the CDR3 is TGTGCCAGCTCACGAGGGGGGGACGCTCAGCCCCAGCATTTT.

The chain joins TRBV6-2 or TRBV6-3 to TRBJ1-2, with a weak D call TRBD1 (6 bases). There are 15 residues in the CDR3. CDR1 is MNHEY and CDR2 is SVGEGT in the germline V gene. Trimming pared 2 bases from V and 5 bases from J, leaving 15 bases between. The CDR3: CASSYQGPPVYGYTF. In DNA, the CDR3 is TGTGCCAGCAGTTACCAGGGGCCCCCGGTATATGGCTACACCTTC.

This clone was found once. V usage is TRBV28 and J usage is TRBJ2-1, with 9 nucleotides matching TRBD1. Per the germline V gene, CDR1 is MDHEN and CDR2 is SYDVKM. CDR3 size: 12 residues. The V gene end was trimmed by 8 bases and the J gene end by 15 bases; junction bases not matched to a gene: 11. CDR3 amino acids: CASGVRGTGWFF. Written as DNA, the CDR3 is TGTGCCAGCGGGGTTAGGGGGACAGGGTGGTTCTTC.

In this sample, this clone turned up a few times. The DNA for the CDR3 is TGTGCCAGCGGGACAGGGGTCCGCCTCTCTGGAAACACCATATATTTT. It is translated as CASGTGVRLSGNTIYF. The chain joins TRBV3-1 (or the pseudogene TRBV3-2) to TRBJ1-3; 10 bases match TRBD1. The CDR3 spans 16 residues. In germline, CDR1 is LGHDT, CDR2 YNNKEL (reference sequence). V gave up 8 bases and J gave up 0 bases; unmatched junction bases: 7.

The chain recombines TRBV4-1 with TRBJ1-5, with D perhaps TRBD1 (5 bases). Germline CDR1 and CDR2: MGHRA and YSYEKL. The V gene lost 0 bases and the J gene lost 6 bases, with 12 bases spanning the gap. This CDR3 has 15 amino acids. In DNA form, the CDR3 reads TGCGCCAGCAGCCAAGAACGGGGGGTGGTTCAGCCCCAGCATTTT. As protein: CASSQERGVVQPQHF.

This chain joins TRBV15 and TRBJ2-1; D possibly corresponds to TRBD1 (6 bases). This CDR3 is 14 amino acids long. In germline, CDR1 is LNHNV, CDR2 YYDKDF (reference sequence). V was shortened by 3 bases and J by 6 bases, with 12 bases between the two germline ends. CDR3: CATSREQGPNEQFF. CDR3 nucleotides: TGTGCCACCAGCAGGGAACAGGGTCCCAATGAGCAGTTCTTC.

V and J are TRBV11-2 and TRBJ2-7; D possibly corresponds to TRBD1 (5 bases). CDR3 length: 15 residues. From germline, CDR1 is SGHAT and CDR2 FQNNGV. Trimming pared 5 bases from V and 2 bases from J, leaving 16 bases between. In DNA form, the CDR3 reads TGTGCCAGCAGCCCCTTATACGACAGTACCTACGAGCAGTACTTC. This encodes CASSPLYDSTYEQYF. The full variable domain, completed using reference TRBV11-2 and TRBJ2-7, is EAGVAQSPRYKIIEKRQSVAFWCNPISGHATLYWYQQILGQGPKLLIQFQNNGVVDDSQLPKDRFSAERLKGVDSTLKIQPAKLEDSAVYLCASSPLYDSTYEQYFGPGTRLTVT.

The CDR3 region is CASSFGTGYGYTF. The CDR3 DNA follows: TGTGCCAGCAGCTTCGGGACAGGCTATGGCTACACCTTC. This rearrangement joins TRBV7-3 to TRBJ1-2; the match to TRBD1 covers 8 bases. From germline, CDR1 is SGHTA and CDR2 FQGTGA. V lost 3 bases to trimming and J lost 4 bases; unmatched junction nucleotides: 1. The CDR3 totals 13 residues.